This T cell receptor beta chain derives from a study of metastatic and nonmetastatic thyroid tumors. Study-wide background: Across blood and tumor or nodule tissue, repertoires from malignant and benign thyroid patients were compared with one another.

Not a single patient had been given any form of treatment at any point before undergoing thyroid surgery. This CDR3 contains 14 residues. Germline CDR1 MNHEY, CDR2 SVGEGT. Worth noting for this clone: At one end, the junction sequence differs from germline, possibly due to a read error.

TCRdb reanalyzed the PCR reads via MiXCR. Of about 15,000 clones listed, roughly a quarter are singletons. The receptor's source is a female donor with papillary thyroid cancer or a benign thyroid nodule (not recorded which). Some clones in this sample may be carry-over from other donors' samples. The chain combines TRBV6-2 or TRBV6-3 with TRBJ2-5; perhaps TRBD2 as D (6 bases). Sequencing was done on a sample of adjacent normal tissue. The DNA for the CDR3 is TGTGCCTGCAGTTACTTGGGCGGGATAGAGACCCAGTACTTC. This encodes CACSYLGGIETQYF.